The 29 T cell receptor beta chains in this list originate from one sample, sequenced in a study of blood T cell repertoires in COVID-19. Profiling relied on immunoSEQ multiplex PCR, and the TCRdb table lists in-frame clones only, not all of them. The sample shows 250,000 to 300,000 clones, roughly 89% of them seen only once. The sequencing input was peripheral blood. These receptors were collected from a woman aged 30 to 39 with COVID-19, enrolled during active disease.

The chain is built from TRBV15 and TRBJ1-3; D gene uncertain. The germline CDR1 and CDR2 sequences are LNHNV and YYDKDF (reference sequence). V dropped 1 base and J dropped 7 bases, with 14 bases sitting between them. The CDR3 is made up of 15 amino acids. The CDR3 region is CATSRASYPGNTIYF. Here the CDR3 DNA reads TGTGCCACCAGCAGAGCTTCCTACCCCGGGAACACCATATATTTT.

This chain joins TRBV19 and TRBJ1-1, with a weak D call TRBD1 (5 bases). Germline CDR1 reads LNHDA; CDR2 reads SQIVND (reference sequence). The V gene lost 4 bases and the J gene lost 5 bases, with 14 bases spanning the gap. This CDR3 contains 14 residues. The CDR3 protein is CASSTDRGWTEAFF. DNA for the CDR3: TGTGCCAGTAGTACGGACCGGGGGTGGACTGAAGCTTTCTTT.

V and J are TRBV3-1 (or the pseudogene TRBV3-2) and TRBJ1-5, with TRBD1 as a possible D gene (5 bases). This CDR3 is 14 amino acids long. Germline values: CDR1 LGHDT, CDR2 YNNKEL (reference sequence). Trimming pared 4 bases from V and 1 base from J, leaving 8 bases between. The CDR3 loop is CASSRDSSNQPQHF. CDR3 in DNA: TGTGCCAGCAGCCGCGACAGCAGCAATCAGCCCCAGCATTTT.

CDR3 DNA sequence: TGCGCCAGCAGCTTGGCGGTTTTGGGAGGGACAATCCATGAGCAGTTCTTC. The encoded protein is CASSLAVLGGTIHEQFF. The chain links TRBV5-1 to TRBJ2-1, with D perhaps matching TRBD2 (7 bases). Trimming took off 0 bases at V and 8 bases at J, with 21 bases between the two ends. Germline-derived CDR1 and CDR2 are SGHRS and YFSETQ. CDR3 length: 17 amino acids. Drawing the rest from reference TRBV5-1 and TRBJ2-1, the complete variable domain is KAGVTQTPRYLIKTRGQQVTLSCSPISGHRSVSWYQQTPGQGLQFLFEYFSETQRNKGNFPGRFSGRQFSNSRSEMNVSTLELGDSALYLCASSLAVLGGTIHEQFFGPGTRLTVL.

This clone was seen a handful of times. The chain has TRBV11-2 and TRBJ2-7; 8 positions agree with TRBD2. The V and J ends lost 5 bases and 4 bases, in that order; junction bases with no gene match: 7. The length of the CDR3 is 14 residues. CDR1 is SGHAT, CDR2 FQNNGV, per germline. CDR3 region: CASSPVSGGYEQYF. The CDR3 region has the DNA TGTGCCAGCAGCCCGGTAAGCGGGGGATACGAGCAGTACTTC.

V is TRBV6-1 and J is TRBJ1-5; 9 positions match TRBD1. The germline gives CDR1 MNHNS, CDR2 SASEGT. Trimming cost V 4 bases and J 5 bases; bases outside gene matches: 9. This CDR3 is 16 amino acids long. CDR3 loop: CASSGVTGGYYQPQHF. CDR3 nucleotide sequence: TGTGCCAGCAGTGGGGTAACAGGGGGCTATTATCAGCCCCAGCATTTT.

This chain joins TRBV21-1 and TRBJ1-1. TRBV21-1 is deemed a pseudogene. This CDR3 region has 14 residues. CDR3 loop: CASSTRGKNTEAFF. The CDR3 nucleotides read TGTGCCAGCAGCACTCGGGGTAAGAACACTGAAGCTTTCTTT.

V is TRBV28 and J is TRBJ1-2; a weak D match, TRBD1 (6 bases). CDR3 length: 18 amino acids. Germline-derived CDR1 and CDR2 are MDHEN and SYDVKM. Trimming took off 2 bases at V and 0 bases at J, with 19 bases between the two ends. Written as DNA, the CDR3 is TGTGCCAGCAGTTTAAGTGGGGGCAGGGTGCGGGCTAACTATGGCTACACCTTC. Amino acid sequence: CASSLSGGRVRANYGYTF.

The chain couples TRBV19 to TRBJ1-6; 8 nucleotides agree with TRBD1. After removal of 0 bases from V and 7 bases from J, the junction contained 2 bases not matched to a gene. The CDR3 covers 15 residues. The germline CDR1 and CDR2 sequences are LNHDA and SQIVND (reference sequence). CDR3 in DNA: TGTGCCAGTAGTATAGATCGACAGGGGAATTCACCCCTCCACTTT. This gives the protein CASSIDRQGNSPLHF.

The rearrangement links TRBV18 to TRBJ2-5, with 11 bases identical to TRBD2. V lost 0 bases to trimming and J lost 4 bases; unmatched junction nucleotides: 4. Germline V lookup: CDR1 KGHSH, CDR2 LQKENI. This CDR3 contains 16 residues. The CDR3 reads CASSPPRLAGRETQYF. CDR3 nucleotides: TGTGCCAGCTCACCACCCCGACTAGCGGGGAGAGAGACCCAGTACTTC.

The CDR3: CASSQLQGGDEQYF. The CDR3 nucleotides are TGCGCCAGCAGCCAGTTACAGGGGGGGGACGAGCAGTACTTC. V and J are TRBV4-1 and TRBJ2-7; D might be TRBD1 (8 bases). The length of the CDR3 is 14 residues. From germline, CDR1 is MGHRA and CDR2 YSYEKL. Trimming pared 3 bases from V and 5 bases from J, leaving 14 bases between.

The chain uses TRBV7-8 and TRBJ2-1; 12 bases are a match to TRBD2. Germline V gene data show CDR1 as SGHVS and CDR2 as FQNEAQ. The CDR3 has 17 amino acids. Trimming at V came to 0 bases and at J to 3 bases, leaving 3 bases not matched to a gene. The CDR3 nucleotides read TGTGCCAGCAGCTTAGCACCGACTAGCGGGGGCTACAATGAGCAGTTCTTC. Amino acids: CASSLAPTSGGYNEQFF.

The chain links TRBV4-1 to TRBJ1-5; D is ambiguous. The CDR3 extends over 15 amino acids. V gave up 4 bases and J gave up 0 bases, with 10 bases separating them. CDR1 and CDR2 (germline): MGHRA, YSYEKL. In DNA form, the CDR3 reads TGCGCCAGCAGCCCCTCGCAGTATAGCAATCAGCCCCAGCATTTT. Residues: CASSPSQYSNQPQHF.

CDR3 sequence: CASSSQAAGRTDTQYF. CDR3 in DNA: TGTGCCAGCAGCTCCCAGGCAGCGGGGCGCACAGATACGCAGTATTTT. The genes are TRBV11-2 and TRBJ2-3; 7 positions agree with TRBD2. The CDR3 length is 16 residues. CDR1 SGHAT and CDR2 FQNNGV come from the germline V gene. J was trimmed by 1 base and V by 4 bases; bases with no gene match: 8.

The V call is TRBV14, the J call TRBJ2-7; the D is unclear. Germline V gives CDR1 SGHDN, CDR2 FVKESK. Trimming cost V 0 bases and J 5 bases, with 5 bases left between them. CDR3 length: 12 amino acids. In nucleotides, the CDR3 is TGTGCCAGCAGCCAAGATTTCAACGAGCAGTACTTC. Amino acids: CASSQDFNEQYF.

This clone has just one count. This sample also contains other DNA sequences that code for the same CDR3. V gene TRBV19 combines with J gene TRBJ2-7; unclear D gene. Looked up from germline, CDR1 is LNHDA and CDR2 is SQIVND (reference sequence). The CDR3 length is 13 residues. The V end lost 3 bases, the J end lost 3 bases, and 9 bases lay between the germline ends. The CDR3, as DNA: TGTGCCAGTAGTATTGGGCTTGACTACGAGCAGTACTTC. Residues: CASSIGLDYEQYF. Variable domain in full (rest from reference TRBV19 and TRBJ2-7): DGGITQSPKYLFRKEGQNVTLSCEQNLNHDAMYWYRQDPGQGLRLIYYSQIVNDFQKGDIAEGYSVSREKKESFPLTVTSAQKNPTAFYLCASSIGLDYEQYFGPGTRLTVT.

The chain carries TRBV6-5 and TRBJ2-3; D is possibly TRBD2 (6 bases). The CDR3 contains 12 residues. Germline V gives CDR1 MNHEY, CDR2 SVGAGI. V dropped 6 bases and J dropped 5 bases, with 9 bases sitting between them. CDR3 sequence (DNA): TGTGCCAGCAGGGGACTGATAGATACGCAGTATTTT. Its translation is CASRGLIDTQYF.

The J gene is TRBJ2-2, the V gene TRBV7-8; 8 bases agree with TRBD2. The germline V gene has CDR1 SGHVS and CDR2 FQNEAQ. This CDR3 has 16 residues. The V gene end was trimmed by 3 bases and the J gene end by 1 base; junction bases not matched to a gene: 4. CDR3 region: CASSFLAGRNTGELFF. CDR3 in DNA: TGTGCCAGCAGCTTTTTAGCGGGGAGGAACACCGGGGAGCTGTTTTTT.

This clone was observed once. CDR3 coding DNA: TGCGCCAGCAGCACGGACACGAGGCAGCAGTTCTTC. Protein: CASSTDTRQQFF. This rearrangement joins TRBV5-1 to TRBJ2-1, with D perhaps TRBD1 (5 bases). CDR1 is SGHRS, CDR2 YFSETQ, per germline. The CDR3 is made up of 12 amino acids. V shed 4 bases and J shed 11 bases, with 13 bases lying between them.

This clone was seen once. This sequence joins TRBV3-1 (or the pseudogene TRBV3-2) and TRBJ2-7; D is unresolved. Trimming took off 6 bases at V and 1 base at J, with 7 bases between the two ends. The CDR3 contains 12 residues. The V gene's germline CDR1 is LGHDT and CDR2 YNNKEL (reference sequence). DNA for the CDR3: TGTGCCAGCAGTTTCGGGTCCTACGAGCAGTACTTC. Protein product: CASSFGSYEQYF.

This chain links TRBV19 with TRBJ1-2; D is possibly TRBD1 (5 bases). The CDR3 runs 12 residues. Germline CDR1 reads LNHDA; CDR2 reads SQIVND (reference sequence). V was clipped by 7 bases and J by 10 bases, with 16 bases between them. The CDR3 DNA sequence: TGTGCCAGTACCGAACCAGGGATGTACTACACCTTC. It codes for CASTEPGMYYTF.

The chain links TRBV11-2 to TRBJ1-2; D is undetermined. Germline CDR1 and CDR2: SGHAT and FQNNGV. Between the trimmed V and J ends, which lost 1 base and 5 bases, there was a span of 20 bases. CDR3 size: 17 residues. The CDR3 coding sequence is TGTGCCAGCAGCTTAGGCGGAGGGCTCGGGCTGCGGTATGGCTACACCTTC. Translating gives CASSLGGGLGLRYGYTF.

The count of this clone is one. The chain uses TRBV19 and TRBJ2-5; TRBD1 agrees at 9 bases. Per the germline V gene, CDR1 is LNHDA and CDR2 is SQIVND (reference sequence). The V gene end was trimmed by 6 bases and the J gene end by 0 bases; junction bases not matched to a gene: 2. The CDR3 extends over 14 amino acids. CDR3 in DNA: TGTGCCAGTAGCCGGGACAGGGACCAAGAGACCCAGTACTTC. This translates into CASSRDRDQETQYF.

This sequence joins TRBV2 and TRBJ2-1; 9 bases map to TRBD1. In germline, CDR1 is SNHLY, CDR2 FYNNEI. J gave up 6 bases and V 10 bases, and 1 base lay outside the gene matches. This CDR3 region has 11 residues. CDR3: CATTGGNEQFF. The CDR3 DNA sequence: TGTGCCACGACAGGGGGCAATGAGCAGTTCTTC.

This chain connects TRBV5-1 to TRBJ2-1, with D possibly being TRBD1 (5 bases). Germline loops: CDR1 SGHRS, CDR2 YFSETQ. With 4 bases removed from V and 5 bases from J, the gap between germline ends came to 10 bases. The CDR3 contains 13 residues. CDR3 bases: TGCGCCAGCAGCCGGACACTGAACAATGAGCAGTTCTTC. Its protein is CASSRTLNNEQFF.

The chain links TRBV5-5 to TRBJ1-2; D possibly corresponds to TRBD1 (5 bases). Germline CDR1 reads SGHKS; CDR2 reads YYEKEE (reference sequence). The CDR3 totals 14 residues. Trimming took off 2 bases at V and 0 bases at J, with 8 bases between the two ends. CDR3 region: CASSFQGTNYGYTF. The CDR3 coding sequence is TGTGCCAGCAGCTTCCAGGGAACTAACTATGGCTACACCTTC.

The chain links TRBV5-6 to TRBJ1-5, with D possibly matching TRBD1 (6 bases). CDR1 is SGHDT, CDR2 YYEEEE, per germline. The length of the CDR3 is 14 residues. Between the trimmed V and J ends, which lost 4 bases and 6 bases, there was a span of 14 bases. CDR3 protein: CASSQGYPGQPQHF. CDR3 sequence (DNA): TGTGCCAGCAGCCAGGGGTACCCTGGTCAGCCCCAGCATTTT.

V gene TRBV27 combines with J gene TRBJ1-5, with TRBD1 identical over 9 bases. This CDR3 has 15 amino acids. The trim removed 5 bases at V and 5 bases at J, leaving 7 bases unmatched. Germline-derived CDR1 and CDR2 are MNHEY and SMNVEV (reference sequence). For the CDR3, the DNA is TGTGCCAGCAGTCAGAACAGGGGGCCGGATCAGCCCCAGCATTTT. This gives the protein CASSQNRGPDQPQHF.

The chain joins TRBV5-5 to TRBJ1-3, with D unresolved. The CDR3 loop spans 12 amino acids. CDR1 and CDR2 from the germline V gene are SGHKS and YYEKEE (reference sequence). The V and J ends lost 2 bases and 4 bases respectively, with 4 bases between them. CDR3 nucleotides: TGTGCCAGCAGCTTTATAGGAAACACCATATATTTT. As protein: CASSFIGNTIYF.